This T cell receptor beta chain was observed in a study of early T cells in non-severe SARS-CoV-2 infection. Study summary: Sequencing targeted bulk RNA from unsorted whole blood, leaving chains unpaired. Study-level results: Database matching using VDJdb favored anti-spike CD8 responses, with private and CD4 specificities left missing.

Individual cDNA molecules were tagged with unique molecular identifiers. TCRdb re-analysed the 5' RACE reads in MiXCR, keeping a single row per CDR3 protein. The table has about 79,000 distinct CDR3 sequences, about 10% seen once. This clonotype has just a few counts. Its antigen is unidentified. Germline V gene lookup returns CDR1 SGDLS and CDR2 YYNGEE. Trimming pared 6 bases from V and 4 bases from J, leaving 5 bases between. The CDR3 runs to 12 residues. The clonotype originates from an adult who was a healthcare worker with PCR-confirmed SARS-CoV-2 infection or an uninfected control (not recorded which). Material for sequencing was whole blood. This chain connects TRBV9 to TRBJ2-6; D gene unclear. CDR3 residues: CASIGGANVLTF. In nucleotides, the CDR3 is TGTGCCAGCATCGGGGGGGCCAACGTCCTGACTTTC.